The 22 T cell receptor beta chains below were found in one sample sequenced in a study of blood T cells in healthy people across ages. For the second PCR, which ran for roughly 6 to 12 cycles, a sample-barcoded 5' primer and a J-beta primer mix were used. Each CDR3 protein gets one entry after TCRdb re-called the 5' RACE reads with MiXCR. This sample has 1.5 million to 2 million distinct CDR3 sequences, with less than 50% found just once. Sequencing was carried out using blood. These receptors originate from a woman aged 40-49 years in good health.

This clonotype appeared a few times. At one end the junction does not follow the germline gene, possibly because of a read error. The chain has TRBV18 and TRBJ2-7; no clear D gene. Germline CDR1 and CDR2: KGHSH and LQKENI. There are 13 residues in the CDR3. In DNA, the CDR3 is TGTGCTAGCTCACCATCGGCCCCGCTCGAGCAGTACTTC. Translation: CASSPSAPLEQYF.

Comments on this clonotype: One junction end disagrees with the germline gene, perhaps due to a read error. The chain recombines TRBV4-1 with TRBJ2-3; D is uncertain. The CDR3 extends over 13 amino acids. From germline, CDR1 is MGHRA and CDR2 YSYEKL. The CDR3 here is CASSQEWTDTQYF. In DNA, the CDR3 is TGTGCCAGCAGCCAAGAGTGGACAGATACGCAGTATTTT.

The chain employs TRBV20-1 and TRBJ2-6, with 7 bases that match TRBD2. The V gene's germline CDR1 is DFQATT and CDR2 SNEGSKA (reference sequence). The CDR3 covers 17 residues. V trimming: 5 bases; J trimming: 0 bases; junction bases outside the gene matches: 10. The CDR3 nucleotides are TGCAGTGCTGGAACTAGCGATTGGAGCTCTGGGGCCAACGTCCTGACTTTC. Translation gives CSAGTSDWSSGANVLTF.

This rearrangement joins TRBV4-3 to TRBJ2-3, with D perhaps matching TRBD2 (6 bases). The CDR3 contains 15 residues. The germline V gene has CDR1 LGHNA and CDR2 YSLEER. V lost 4 bases to trimming and J lost 4 bases, with 15 bases between them. CDR3 region: CASSRGHLAADTQYF. The CDR3 nucleotides are TGCGCCAGCAGCCGAGGACACTTAGCGGCAGATACGCAGTATTTT.

The chain carries TRBV6-5 and TRBJ1-6; D ambiguous. V was clipped by 6 bases and J by 7 bases, with 13 bases between them. The germline V gene has CDR1 MNHEY and CDR2 SVGAGI. The CDR3 totals 14 residues. The CDR3 region is CASRPGLKNSPLHF. CDR3 bases: TGTGCCAGCAGACCGGGTCTCAAGAATTCACCCCTCCACTTT.

This clonotype was observed a handful of times. This chain connects TRBV28 to TRBJ2-5, with TRBD1 identical over 7 bases. The J call may be in error: the DNA end matches TRBJ2-7 better. Looked up from germline, CDR1 is MDHEN and CDR2 is SYDVKM. The CDR3 contains 15 residues. In nucleotides, the CDR3 is TGTGCCAGCAGTTTCCCCGGGACAGCTATCTACGAGCAGTACTTC. Encoded protein: CASSFPGTAIYEQYF.

This rearrangement joins TRBV12-3 or TRBV12-4 to TRBJ1-2, with D unclear. Between the trimmed V and J ends, which lost 3 bases and 4 bases, there was a span of 6 bases. This CDR3 is built from 12 residues. The CDR3: CASSFQLYGYTF. In DNA form, the CDR3 reads TGTGCCAGCAGTTTCCAGCTCTATGGCTACACCTTC.

The J gene is TRBJ1-6, the V gene TRBV7-2, with 9 bases aligning to TRBD1. The germline V gene has CDR1 SGHTA and CDR2 FQGNSA. V gave up 5 bases and J gave up 7 bases; unmatched junction bases: 6. The CDR3 has 15 residues. As DNA, the CDR3 is TGTGCCAGCAGCGGGGACAGGGCGAAGAATTCACCCCTCCACTTT. Translation gives CASSGDRAKNSPLHF.

V gene TRBV6-6 combines with J gene TRBJ2-7; 8 bases agree with TRBD2. V trimming: 0 bases; J trimming: 10 bases; junction bases outside the gene matches: 11. The CDR3 is 15 amino acids. Germline V gives CDR1 MNHNY, CDR2 SVGAGI (reference sequence). The CDR3 region is CASSYSTGGETAQYF. The CDR3 DNA is TGTGCCAGCAGTTACTCGACCGGGGGGGAGACGGCCCAGTACTTC.

The chain is built from TRBV20-1 and TRBJ2-3, with 14 bases that match TRBD2. Trimming removed 1 base from V and 6 bases from J; junction bases left unmatched: 6. The CDR3 covers 16 residues. The V gene's germline CDR1 is DFQATT and CDR2 SNEGSKA (reference sequence). The CDR3 DNA is TGCAGTGCTAGAGTCCGGAGACTAGCGGGGGGGGATACGCAGTATTTT. It translates to CSARVRRLAGGDTQYF.

This clonotype was seen a few times. CDR3 protein: CASSRDRGIEQYF. Here the CDR3 DNA reads TGTGCCAGCAGTCGGGACAGGGGGATCGAGCAGTACTTC. The V and J genes are TRBV2 and TRBJ2-7; TRBD1 aligns across 11 bases. The V gene end was trimmed by 5 bases and the J gene end by 6 bases; junction bases not matched to a gene: 3. From germline, CDR1 is SNHLY and CDR2 FYNNEI. The CDR3 is made up of 13 amino acids.

The chain recombines TRBV13 with TRBJ1-2; possibly TRBD1 for D (5 bases). Germline V lookup: CDR1 PRHDT, CDR2 FYEKMQ (reference sequence). V lost 5 bases and J lost 6, with 22 bases in between. This CDR3 has 16 amino acids. This CDR3 reads CASSPPTEETSNGYTF. The CDR3 DNA follows: TGTGCCAGCAGCCCACCGACAGAGGAAACTTCAAATGGCTACACCTTC.

This clonotype was counted at least ten times. An end of the junction does not agree with germline; a read error may underlie this. The V and J genes are TRBV7-7 and TRBJ2-5; possible D gene TRBD2, 5 bases. Germline CDR1 reads SSHAT; CDR2 reads FNYEAQ (reference sequence). This CDR3 has 13 residues. The CDR3 spells CASSSGEQETQYF. In DNA form, the CDR3 reads TGTGCTAGCAGCTCCGGGGAACAAGAGACCCAGTACTTC.

CDR3 amino acids: CASSLSDSSSYEQYF. The CDR3 coding sequence is TGTGCCAGCAGCTTAAGTGACTCGAGCTCCTACGAGCAGTACTTC. The chain is built from TRBV7-2 and TRBJ2-7; D gene ambiguous. Per the germline V gene, CDR1 is SGHTA and CDR2 is FQGNSA. This CDR3 is built from 15 residues. The V end was cut by 2 bases, the J end by 0 bases, with 11 bases between.

The sample holds a few counts of this clonotype. The chain is built from TRBV9 and TRBJ2-3; 8 bases agree with TRBD2. V gave up 0 bases and J gave up 3 bases; unmatched junction bases: 9. Germline CDR1 SGDLS, CDR2 YYNGEE. The CDR3 runs 17 residues. CDR3 loop: CASSVGGGSLGTDTQYF. As DNA, the CDR3 is TGTGCCAGCAGCGTAGGCGGGGGGAGTTTGGGGACAGATACGCAGTATTTT.

This clonotype was found a few times. The chain links TRBV7-2 to TRBJ2-3; possible D gene TRBD2, 5 bases. The CDR3 totals 15 residues. Germline loops: CDR1 SGHTA, CDR2 FQGNSA. With 5 bases removed from V and 1 base from J, the gap between germline ends came to 13 bases. The CDR3 DNA reads as TGTGCCAGCAGCCACCCCCCCGGGGGCACAGATACGCAGTATTTT. Amino acid sequence: CASSHPPGGTDTQYF.

This clonotype has just a few counts. V and J are TRBV12-5 and TRBJ2-3; tentative D call: TRBD2 (5 bases). The CDR3 totals 11 residues. Per the germline V gene, CDR1 is LGHNT and CDR2 is FRNRAP. DNA for the CDR3: TGTGCCAGCGGTTTCCTAGATACGCAGTATTTT. Translation: CASGFLDTQYF.

As DNA, the CDR3 is TGTGCCAGCAGCCCCCATCCTCCGGGACAGGGGAGCGATGAGCAGTTCTTC. It specifies CASSPHPPGQGSDEQFF. The chain carries TRBV3-1 and TRBJ2-1; 10 nucleotides match TRBD1. CDR1 and CDR2 from the germline V gene are LGHDT and YNNKEL (reference sequence). The CDR3 consists of 17 residues. With 4 bases clipped from V and 8 bases from J, the junction kept 14 bases outside the gene matches.

The chain employs TRBV2 and TRBJ2-4; D ambiguous. CDR3 length equals 17 residues. CDR1 and CDR2 (germline): SNHLY, FYNNEI. Trimming took 3 bases from V and 1 from J, leaving 16 bases between them. Here the CDR3 DNA reads TGTGCCAGCAGTGATATTCTGGGCCCCGGGGCCAAAAACATTCAGTACTTC. It yields the protein CASSDILGPGAKNIQYF.

Note on this clonotype: One end of the junction is discordant with germline, which a read error may explain. The V and J genes are TRBV7-2 and TRBJ2-1; 8 bases are a match to TRBD2. The CDR3 has 16 residues. Germline loops: CDR1 SGHTA, CDR2 FQGNSA. CDR3 sequence (DNA): TGTGCCAACAGCCCCACCGGGACTAGGGGCAGAAATGAGCAGTTCTTC. Protein: CANSPTGTRGRNEQFF.

On this clonotype: One junction end does not reproduce the germline sequence, and a read error may be involved. The chain is built from TRBV29-1 and TRBJ1-1; perhaps TRBD1 as D (5 bases). Germline lookup yields CDR1 SQVTM and CDR2 ANQGSEA. The CDR3 consists of 11 residues. For the CDR3, the DNA is TGCGGCGTCCTAGGGGTCACTGAAGCTTTCTTT. Translation: CGVLGVTEAFF.

CDR3 sequence (DNA): TGTGCCAGCAGCCCAAAGGACTGGTACCAAGAGACCCAGTACTTC. Its protein product is CASSPKDWYQETQYF. The chain recombines TRBV7-9 with TRBJ2-5, with D possibly matching TRBD2 (5 bases). Germline V CDR1 and CDR2: SEHNR, FQNEAQ (reference sequence). The CDR3 covers 15 residues. V was shortened by 5 bases and J by 0 bases, with 13 bases between the two germline ends.